The next 30 T cell receptor beta chains were all read from a single sample in a study of T cells in localized non-small cell lung cancer. The method was immunoSEQ multiplex PCR; TCRdb's version includes in-frame clones alone and lacks a portion of them. The table lists tens of thousands of clones, around 85% of them singletons. Material: peripheral blood, obtained before any cancer treatment. These receptors all stem from a man between 40 and 70 years old with stage I lung adenocarcinoma.

The V gene is TRBV5-1, the J gene TRBJ2-5; 10 nucleotides line up with TRBD2. The junction had 6 bases not matched to a gene; V was cut back by 2 bases and J by 2 bases. The CDR3 spans 16 residues. Germline-derived CDR1 and CDR2 are SGHRS and YFSETQ. In DNA, the CDR3 is TGCGCCAGCAGCTTAGTTCAAGCGGGAGGGCAAGAGACCCAGTACTTC. Protein: CASSLVQAGGQETQYF. Combining the CDR3 with reference TRBV5-1 and TRBJ2-5 gives the whole variable domain KAGVTQTPRYLIKTRGQQVTLSCSPISGHRSVSWYQQTPGQGLQFLFEYFSETQRNKGNFPGRFSGRQFSNSRSEMNVSTLELGDSALYLCASSLVQAGGQETQYFGPGTRLLVL.

This clone was detected only once. The V and J genes are TRBV30 and TRBJ2-7, with D perhaps matching TRBD2 (6 bases). The CDR3 covers 14 residues. V was trimmed by 0 bases and J by 5 bases, leaving 14 bases between them. Per germline, CDR1 GTSNPN and CDR2 SVGIG (reference sequence). In DNA, the CDR3 is TGTGCCTGGAGTGTAGGGAAGACTAGTCACGAGCAGTACTTC. This sequence encodes CAWSVGKTSHEQYF.

The chain recombines TRBV2 with TRBJ2-1; unclear D gene. The V end was cut by 1 base, the J end by 2 bases, with 12 bases between. The CDR3 runs 16 residues. CDR1 and CDR2 from the germline V gene are SNHLY and FYNNEI. In DNA, the CDR3 is TGTGCCAGCAGTGAAGTACACAGTTTTACCTACAATGAGCAGTTCTTC. This encodes CASSEVHSFTYNEQFF.

The rearrangement joins TRBV29-1 to TRBJ2-7, with TRBD2 identical over 8 bases. The CDR3 is 11 amino acids. Trimming took 7 bases from V and 6 from J; bases not matched to a gene: 5. Germline-derived CDR1 and CDR2 are SQVTM and ANQGSEA. The CDR3 spells CSGQTSGEQYF. The CDR3 coding sequence is TGCAGCGGTCAAACTAGCGGCGAGCAGTACTTC.

This clone was seen a few times. The chain carries TRBV5-5 and TRBJ1-4; D may be TRBD1 (6 bases). V was pared by 4 bases and J by 7 bases, with 17 bases between. CDR1 SGHKS and CDR2 YYEKEE come from the germline V gene (reference sequence). The CDR3 contains 15 residues. The CDR3 loop reads CASSQEGGWGEKLFF. The CDR3 DNA sequence: TGTGCCAGCAGCCAGGAGGGGGGCTGGGGTGAAAAACTGTTTTTT.

The chain links TRBV30 to TRBJ2-1, with D perhaps TRBD2 (5 bases). In germline, CDR1 is GTSNPN, CDR2 SVGIG (reference sequence). V was shortened by 5 bases and J by 2 bases, with 10 bases between the two germline ends. This CDR3 is 13 amino acids long. The CDR3 bases are TGTGCCTGGGAAAGCGGCGCCTACAATGAGCAGTTCTTC. Its protein product is CAWESGAYNEQFF.

The chain joins TRBV29-1 to TRBJ2-7; D is undetermined. V gave up 2 bases and J gave up 0 bases, with 8 bases separating them. CDR1 SQVTM and CDR2 ANQGSEA come from the germline V gene. The CDR3 has 13 amino acids. The CDR3 region is CSVELMGSYEQYF. CDR3 bases: TGCAGCGTTGAACTCATGGGCTCCTACGAGCAGTACTTC.

The J gene is TRBJ2-7, the V gene TRBV6-5; 9 bases map to TRBD1. V shed 6 bases and J 6 bases; nucleotides not matched to a gene: 6. The germline gives CDR1 MNHEY, CDR2 SVGAGI. This CDR3 has 13 residues. The CDR3 sequence: CASSPGQGFEQYF. The CDR3, as DNA: TGTGCCAGCAGCCCGGGACAGGGCTTCGAGCAGTACTTC.

This clone was recorded once. The chain has TRBV12-5 and TRBJ2-7; D is undetermined. CDR1 and CDR2 from the germline V gene are LGHNT and FRNRAP. The CDR3 is 11 residues long. V was cut by 1 base and J by 6 bases, with 4 bases left in between. The DNA of the CDR3 is TGTGCTAGTGGTTTGGGAGTCGAGCAGTACTTC. Amino acid sequence: CASGLGVEQYF.

The chain employs TRBV6-1 and TRBJ2-7; no definite D call. Germline V lookup: CDR1 MNHNS, CDR2 SASEGT. V lost 1 base and J 3 bases, leaving 7 bases between the germline ends. This CDR3 region has 13 residues. The CDR3 here is CASSEGNGYEQYF. The CDR3 bases are TGTGCCAGCAGTGAAGGGAACGGCTACGAGCAGTACTTC.

This chain uses TRBV5-1 with TRBJ1-4; 7 bases fit TRBD1. V lost 4 bases, J lost 7 bases, and 7 bases stayed unmatched. Germline assignment: CDR1 SGHRS and CDR2 YFSETQ. The CDR3 covers 14 residues. The CDR3 nucleotides read TGCGCCAGCAGCAGGGGGCAGGGGGGTGAAAAACTGTTTTTT. It specifies CASSRGQGGEKLFF.

The chain joins TRBV7-9 to TRBJ2-7; a possible D gene is TRBD2 (6 bases). Trimming shortened V by 4 bases and J by 2 bases, and 15 bases separated the two germline ends. Germline V CDR1 and CDR2: SEHNR, FQNEAQ (reference sequence). The CDR3 totals 15 residues. This chain's CDR3 is CASSSRRVGPYEQYF. CDR3 DNA: TGTGCCAGCAGCTCGAGGAGGGTTGGACCCTACGAGCAGTACTTC.

This chain joins TRBV27 and TRBJ2-1; 9 positions match TRBD2. The V gene's germline CDR1 is MNHEY and CDR2 SMNVEV (reference sequence). V trimming: 8 bases; J trimming: 0 bases; junction bases outside the gene matches: 11. CDR3 length: 17 amino acids. CDR3 protein: CASSSYGSGSSYNEQFF. Written as DNA, the CDR3 is TGTGCCAGCTCTTCCTACGGTAGCGGGAGCTCCTACAATGAGCAGTTCTTC.

This rearrangement joins TRBV6-1 to TRBJ2-3, with a possible D match to TRBD2 (5 bases). This CDR3 is built from 14 residues. Trimming removed 6 bases from V and 6 bases from J, with 16 bases in between. Per germline, CDR1 MNHNS and CDR2 SASEGT. CDR3 region: CASREARADDTQYF. CDR3 in DNA: TGTGCCAGCAGGGAGGCACGGGCGGATGATACGCAGTATTTT.

J is TRBJ2-7 and V is TRBV7-2; D is uncertain. The CDR3 contains 14 residues. The V end lost 5 bases, the J end lost 1 base, and 12 bases lay between the germline ends. Germline V lookup: CDR1 SGHTA, CDR2 FQGNSA. The CDR3 coding sequence is TGTGCCAGCAGCCCCGGACGGAGTTCCTACGAGCAGTACTTC. The encoded protein is CASSPGRSSYEQYF. Filled out from reference TRBV7-2 and TRBJ2-7, the complete variable domain reads GAGVSQSPSNKVTEKGKDVELRCDPISGHTALYWYRQSLGQGLEFLIYFQGNSAPDKSGLPSDRFSAERTGGSVSTLTIQRTQQEDSAVYLCASSPGRSSYEQYFGPGTRLTVT.

This rearrangement joins TRBV5-4 to TRBJ1-1, with D uncertain. The germline V and J ends were trimmed by 0 bases and 0 bases, with 9 bases remaining between them. Germline CDR1 and CDR2: SGHNT and YYREEE (reference sequence). This CDR3 comprises 15 residues. The CDR3 region is CASSLAKTMNTEAFF. The CDR3 bases are TGTGCCAGCAGCTTGGCCAAGACCATGAACACTGAAGCTTTCTTT.

The rearrangement links TRBV7-2 to TRBJ2-3; 7 nucleotides align to TRBD2. The CDR3 runs to 14 residues. With V trimmed by 4 bases and J by 2 bases, 3 bases remained unmatched. Per the germline V gene, CDR1 is SGHTA and CDR2 is FQGNSA. CDR3 DNA: TGTGCCAGCAGCTCGGGAGGCTTCACAGATACGCAGTATTTT. Amino acid sequence: CASSSGGFTDTQYF.

This chain connects TRBV21-1 to TRBJ2-4; TRBD1, the table's D call, lacks a check against the DNA. TRBV21-1 corresponds to a pseudogene. This CDR3 region has 18 residues. CDR3 nucleotides: TGTGCCAGCAGCAACGTCGGCGACAACCTACTAGCCAAAAACATTCAGTACTTC. The encoded protein is CASSNVGDNLLAKNIQYF.

The V gene is TRBV4-2, the J gene TRBJ2-3, with 10 positions matching TRBD2. Germline CDR1 LGHNA, CDR2 YNFKEQ. The CDR3 has 17 residues. Trimming at V came to 4 bases and at J to 5 bases, leaving 12 bases not matched to a gene. The CDR3 is CASSPNGASGSVDTQYF. In DNA form, the CDR3 reads TGTGCCAGCAGCCCAAATGGGGCTAGCGGGAGTGTAGATACGCAGTATTTT.

The chain couples TRBV5-1 to TRBJ2-1; a weak D match, TRBD2 (6 bases). The V gene lost 2 bases and the J gene lost 0 bases, with 9 bases spanning the gap. Germline V lookup: CDR1 SGHRS, CDR2 YFSETQ. There are 15 residues in the CDR3. This CDR3 reads CASSLISGSYNEQFF. The CDR3 DNA reads as TGCGCCAGCAGCTTAATTAGCGGCTCCTACAATGAGCAGTTCTTC.

This chain uses TRBV5-4 with TRBJ2-7; 7 bases align to TRBD1. Germline loops: CDR1 SGHNT, CDR2 YYREEE (reference sequence). The CDR3 covers 16 residues. V dropped 3 bases and J dropped 0; count of bases not matched to a gene: 9. This CDR3 is CASSSPGQSASYEQYF. CDR3 coding DNA: TGTGCCAGCAGCTCCCCGGGACAGTCAGCCTCCTACGAGCAGTACTTC.

The CDR3 bases are TGTGCCAGCAGTTACAGGGGGCCCACAGATACGCAGTATTTT. Protein: CASSYRGPTDTQYF. The chain recombines TRBV6-5 with TRBJ2-3; 7 nucleotides agree with TRBD1. The J segment lost 2 bases and the V segment lost 2 bases, leaving 1 base of the junction unmatched. This CDR3 has 14 amino acids. Germline V lookup: CDR1 MNHEY, CDR2 SVGAGI.

V usage is TRBV10-3 and J usage is TRBJ2-1; 9 nucleotides align to TRBD2. From germline, CDR1 is ENHRY and CDR2 SYGVKD. Trimming took 3 bases from V and 8 from J; bases not matched to a gene: 11. CDR3 size: 16 residues. The CDR3 DNA sequence: TGTGCCATCAGTGACCGCGGGAGGGGAGGATCCGATGAGCAGTTCTTC. Amino acid sequence: CAISDRGRGGSDEQFF.

This clone was counted a single time. J is TRBJ2-1 and V is TRBV7-8, with a possible D match to TRBD2 (5 bases). Trimming shortened V by 5 bases and J by 5 bases, and 25 bases separated the two germline ends. The germline gives CDR1 SGHVS, CDR2 FQNEAQ. The CDR3 length is 18 residues. The CDR3 loop is CASSQKTAGRQTHNEQFF. CDR3 nucleotide sequence: TGTGCCAGCAGCCAAAAGACTGCGGGTCGGCAGACGCACAATGAGCAGTTCTTC. The full variable domain, with the rest looked up from reference TRBV7-8 and TRBJ2-1, is GAGVSQSPRYKVAKRGQDVALRCDPISGHVSLFWYQQALGQGPEFLTYFQNEAQLDKSGLPSDRFFAERPEGSVSTLKIQRTQQEDSAVYLCASSQKTAGRQTHNEQFFGPGTRLTVL.

The rearrangement links TRBV5-1 to TRBJ2-7; D gene unclear. The V gene lost 0 bases and the J gene lost 9 bases, with 13 bases spanning the gap. The CDR3 is 13 residues long. Germline CDR1 reads SGHRS; CDR2 reads YFSETQ. CDR3 bases: TGCGCCAGCAGCTTGGCCACGCAAGGGTCGCAGTACTTC. Translated, it gives CASSLATQGSQYF.

The rearrangement links TRBV5-1 to TRBJ2-1; no firm D call. Germline V CDR1 and CDR2: SGHRS, YFSETQ. The length of the CDR3 is 12 residues. Trimming took 6 bases from V and 7 from J, leaving 11 bases between them. In DNA, the CDR3 is TGCGCCAGCAACTCGGAGTCTAATGAGCAGTTCTTC. This sequence encodes CASNSESNEQFF.

Here the CDR3 DNA reads TGCGCCAGCAGCTTGGCCTGGTCTCATGAGCAGTTCTTC. It is translated as CASSLAWSHEQFF. The chain is built from TRBV5-1 and TRBJ2-1; D is uncertain. Germline-derived CDR1 and CDR2 are SGHRS and YFSETQ. CDR3 length equals 13 residues. Trimming cost V 0 bases and J 8 bases, with 9 bases left between them.

The table lists this clone with a few counts. The V call is TRBV5-1, the J call TRBJ1-1; D is unclear. Trimming stripped 5 bases from V and 0 bases from J, with 8 bases between. The CDR3 consists of 13 residues. The germline CDR1 and CDR2 sequences are SGHRS and YFSETQ. CDR3 nucleotides: TGCGCCAGCAGGGAGGTTTTGAACACTGAAGCTTTCTTT. The encoded protein is CASREVLNTEAFF.

The chain couples TRBV29-1 to TRBJ2-5, with 7 bases identical to TRBD1. CDR3 size: 13 residues. Germline V gene sequence: CDR1 SQVTM, CDR2 ANQGSEA. The V segment lost 2 bases and the J segment 3 bases; nucleotides outside the gene matches: 3. The CDR3 region is CSVEKTGEETQYF. CDR3 in DNA: TGCAGCGTTGAAAAAACAGGGGAAGAGACCCAGTACTTC. Supplemented by reference TRBV29-1 and TRBJ2-5, the full variable domain reads SAVISQKPSRDICQRGTSLTIQCQVDSQVTMMFWYRQQPGQSLTLIATANQGSEATYESGFVIDKFPISRPNLTFSTLTVSNMSPEDSSIYLCSVEKTGEETQYFGPGTRLLVL.

The V and J genes are TRBV14 and TRBJ1-3, with 7 bases aligning to TRBD1. V shed 1 base and J 0 bases; nucleotides not matched to a gene: 6. Per the germline V gene, CDR1 is SGHDN and CDR2 is FVKESK. The CDR3 length is 17 residues. In DNA, the CDR3 is TGTGCCAGCAGCCAAGGAGGGACAGCCTACTCTGGAAACACCATATATTTT. It encodes CASSQGGTAYSGNTIYF. Full variable domain (remainder filled in from reference TRBV14 and TRBJ1-3): EAGVTQFPSHSVIEKGQTVTLRCDPISGHDNLYWYRRVMGKEIKFLLHFVKESKQDESGMPNNRFLAERTGGTYSTLKVQPAELEDSGVYFCASSQGGTAYSGNTIYFGEGSWLTVV.